This TCR beta chain appears in the sequencing data of a study of T cell clonotyping in hematopoietic cell transplantation. Only in-frame clones appear in the TCRdb table, and some are missing; sequencing was by immunoSEQ multiplex PCR. The sample includes around 8,000 clones, more than 90% of them seen just once. Recipient blood drawn about 28 days pretransplant and days 30, 100, 180 after. The CDR3 runs 12 residues. From germline, CDR1 is SGHTS and CDR2 YDEGEE. The V gene lost 6 bases and the J gene lost 4 bases, with 8 bases spanning the gap. Study observations and caveats: Few recipient clonotypes overlapped donors; over 97% were de novo at given depth. Recipient TCR diversity dropped after transplant; expanded clonotypes rose from day 30 to 180. Higher Inverse Simpson Index values in graft donor and pretransplant recipient predicted broader posttransplant TCR diversity.

Comment on this clone: Its antigen is not identified.

The origin of this receptor is a female patient aged 50-59 years who had an allogeneic stem cell transplant from an unrelated donor, so the T cells may come from the graft donor. Some clones in this sample may be carry-over from other donors' samples. The J gene is TRBJ1-5, the V gene TRBV5-8; D gene ambiguous. The sample in question was PBMCs, obtained 180 days after allogeneic stem cell transplant. CDR3 loop: CASTLRNQPQHF. CDR3 nucleotide sequence: TGTGCCAGCACCCTTCGTAATCAGCCCCAGCATTTT.